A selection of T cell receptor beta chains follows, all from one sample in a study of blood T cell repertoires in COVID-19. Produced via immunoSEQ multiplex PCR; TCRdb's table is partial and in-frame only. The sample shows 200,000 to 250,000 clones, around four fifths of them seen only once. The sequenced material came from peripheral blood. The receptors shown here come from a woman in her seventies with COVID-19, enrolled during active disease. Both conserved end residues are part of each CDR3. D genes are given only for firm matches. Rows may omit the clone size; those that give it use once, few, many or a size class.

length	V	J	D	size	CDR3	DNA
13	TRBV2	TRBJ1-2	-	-	CASSEFQGYGYTF	TGTGCCAGCAGTGAGTTCCAGGGGTATGGCTACACCTTC
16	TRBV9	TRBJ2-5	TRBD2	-	CASSVGLAGRQETQYF	TGTGCCAGCAGCGTAGGACTAGCGGGAAGGCAAGAGACCCAGTACTTC
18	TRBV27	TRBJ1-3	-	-	CASSLRGTGSFSGNTIYF	TGTGCCAGCAGTTTAAGGGGAACAGGATCCTTCTCTGGAAACACCATATATTTT
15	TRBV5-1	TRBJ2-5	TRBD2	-	CASSLNGLAGETQYF	TGCGCCAGCAGCTTGAATGGACTAGCGGGAGAGACCCAGTACTTC
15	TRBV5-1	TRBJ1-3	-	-	CASSLEPFSGNTIYF	TGCGCCAGCAGCTTGGAGCCGTTCTCTGGAAACACCATATATTTT
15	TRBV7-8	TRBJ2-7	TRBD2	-	CASSILAGGPDEQYF	TGTGCCAGCAGCATCCTAGCGGGAGGGCCGGACGAGCAGTACTTC
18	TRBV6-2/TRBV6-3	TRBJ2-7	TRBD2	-	CASSYSLRISGISYEQYF	TGTGCCAGCAGTTACTCTCTGCGTATTAGCGGGATCTCCTACGAGCAGTACTTC
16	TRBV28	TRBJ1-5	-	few	CASSLRAGYGNQPQHF	TGTGCCAGCAGTTTAAGGGCAGGGTATGGCAATCAGCCCCAGCATTTT
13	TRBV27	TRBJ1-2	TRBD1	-	CASSLRGRGGYTF	TGTGCCAGCAGTTTGAGGGGGCGCGGGGGCTACACCTTC
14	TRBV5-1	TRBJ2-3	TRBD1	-	CASSPGTGSDTQYF	TGCGCCAGCAGCCCGGGGACAGGGTCAGATACGCAGTATTTT
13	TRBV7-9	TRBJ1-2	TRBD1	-	CASSFRDSSGYTF	TGTGCCAGCAGCTTCCGGGACAGTAGTGGCTACACCTTC
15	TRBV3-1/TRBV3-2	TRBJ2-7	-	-	CASSQGERARYEQYF	TGTGCCAGCAGCCAAGGGGAGAGGGCTCGCTACGAGCAGTACTTC
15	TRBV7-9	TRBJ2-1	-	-	CATARGGLLYNEQFF	TGTGCCACCGCTAGGGGCGGCCTCTTGTACAATGAGCAGTTCTTC
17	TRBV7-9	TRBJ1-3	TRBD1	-	CASSLVRQGLSGNTIYF	TGTGCCAGCAGCTTAGTACGACAGGGCCTCTCTGGAAACACCATATATTTT
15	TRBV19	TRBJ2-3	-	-	CASSNDGASTDTQYF	TGTGCCAGTTCGAACGACGGAGCTAGCACAGATACGCAGTATTTT
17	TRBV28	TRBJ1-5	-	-	CASSPTTGFDSNQPQHF	TGTGCCAGCAGCCCTACCACAGGGTTTGATAGCAATCAGCCCCAGCATTTT
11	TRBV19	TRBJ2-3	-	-	CATLSTDTQYF	TGTGCCACCTTAAGCACAGATACGCAGTATTTT
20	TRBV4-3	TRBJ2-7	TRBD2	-	CASSQDIPGLAGGWAYEQYF	TGCGCCAGCAGCCAAGATATCCCCGGACTAGCGGGAGGATGGGCCTACGAGCAGTACTTC
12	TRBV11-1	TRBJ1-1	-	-	CASSAAGVTSFF	TGTGCCAGCAGCGCCGCGGGGGTTACGAGTTTCTTT
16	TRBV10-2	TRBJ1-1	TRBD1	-	CASAARTGGADTEAFF	TGCGCCAGCGCCGCTCGAACAGGGGGCGCCGACACTGAAGCTTTCTTT
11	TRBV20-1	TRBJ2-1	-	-	CSASPLLEQFF	TGCAGTGCTAGCCCCCTCCTTGAGCAGTTCTTC
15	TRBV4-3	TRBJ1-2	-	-	CASSQDQGRAGGYTF	TGCGCCAGCAGCCAAGATCAGGGACGGGCGGGGGGCTACACCTTC
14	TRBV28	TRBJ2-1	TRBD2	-	CASSLAGERNEQFF	TGTGCCAGCAGTTTAGCGGGAGAAAGGAATGAGCAGTTCTTC
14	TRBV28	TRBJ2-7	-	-	CASSSSSVAYEQYF	TGTGCCAGCAGTTCAAGTAGCGTTGCCTACGAGCAGTACTTC
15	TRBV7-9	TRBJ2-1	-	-	CASSLTGAGYNEQFF	TGTGCCAGCAGCTTAACCGGGGCGGGATACAATGAGCAGTTCTTC
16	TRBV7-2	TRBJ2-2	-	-	CASSSQGHPNTGELFF	TGTGCCAGCAGCTCACAGGGACATCCGAACACCGGGGAGCTGTTTTTT
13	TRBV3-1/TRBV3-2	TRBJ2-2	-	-	CASSLANTGELFF	TGTGCCAGCAGCCTCGCGAACACCGGGGAGCTGTTTTTT
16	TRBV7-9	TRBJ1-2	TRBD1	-	CASTPVGQGASYGYTF	TGTGCCAGCACCCCCGTGGGACAGGGAGCGAGCTATGGCTACACCTTC
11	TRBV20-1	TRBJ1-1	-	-	CSARAPAGAFF	TGCAGTGCTAGAGCTCCCGCAGGAGCTTTCTTT
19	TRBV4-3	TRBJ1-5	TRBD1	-	CASSQELNVGTAINQPQHF	TGCGCCAGCAGCCAGGAACTAAACGTGGGGACAGCCATAAATCAGCCCCAGCATTTT
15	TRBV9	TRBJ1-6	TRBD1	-	CASSVMGQGSSPLHF	TGTGCCAGCAGCGTAATGGGACAGGGCAGTTCACCCCTCCACTTT
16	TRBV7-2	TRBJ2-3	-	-	CASSSLGGISTDTQYF	TGTGCCAGCAGCTCCCTAGGCGGGATCAGCACAGATACGCAGTATTTT
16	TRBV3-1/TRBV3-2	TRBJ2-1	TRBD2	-	CASSPQGTSGSSEQFF	TGTGCCAGCAGCCCCCAGGGAACTAGCGGGAGTAGTGAGCAGTTCTTC
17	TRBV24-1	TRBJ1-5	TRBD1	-	CATSDSTGDRGLQPQHF	TGTGCCACCAGTGATTCCACCGGGGACAGGGGGCTTCAGCCCCAGCATTTT
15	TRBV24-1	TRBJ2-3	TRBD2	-	CATRSSGRSTDTQYF	TGTGCCACCAGATCCAGCGGGAGGAGCACAGATACGCAGTATTTT
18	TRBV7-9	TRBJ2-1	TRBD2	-	CASSLGSRGSVSYNEQFF	TGTGCCAGCAGCTTAGGGTCGCGCGGGAGTGTCTCCTACAATGAGCAGTTCTTC
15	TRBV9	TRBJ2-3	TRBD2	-	CASSVFSSGKDTQYF	TGTGCCAGCAGCGTATTTTCTAGCGGGAAAGATACGCAGTATTTT
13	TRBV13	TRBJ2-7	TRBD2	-	CASSLEAGGEQYF	TGTGCCAGCAGCTTAGAGGCGGGAGGTGAGCAGTACTTC
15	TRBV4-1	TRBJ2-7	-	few	CASSQFGTPSYEQYF	TGCGCCAGCAGCCAATTCGGGACACCCTCCTACGAGCAGTACTTC
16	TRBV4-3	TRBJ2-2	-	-	CASSQEYGRRTGELFF	TGCGCCAGCAGCCAAGAATATGGCCGGAGGACCGGGGAGCTGTTTTTT
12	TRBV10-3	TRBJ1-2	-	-	CAISESENRYTF	TGTGCCATCAGTGAATCCGAAAACAGATACACCTTC
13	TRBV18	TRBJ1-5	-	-	CASSPMEDQPQHF	TGTGCCAGCTCACCAATGGAGGATCAGCCCCAGCATTTT
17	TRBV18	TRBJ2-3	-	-	CASSPEGRYPSTDTQYF	TGTGCCAGCTCACCGGAGGGGAGGTACCCTAGCACAGATACGCAGTATTTT